The 17 T cell receptor beta chains given below trace back to one sample, sequenced in a study of blood T cell repertoires in COVID-19. Method: immunoSEQ multiplex PCR; TCRdb's copy keeps in-frame clones and lacks some. Here the sample spans around 71,000 clones, 85% being singletons. The sequenced material came from peripheral blood. The receptors shown here come from a man older than 75 with acute or convalescent COVID-19.

In the case of this clone: At one of its ends the junction is not consistent with the germline gene, which may arise from a read error. The same CDR3 is also encoded by other DNA sequences in this sample. This sequence joins TRBV5-1 and TRBJ1-5, with D maybe TRBD1 (5 bases). The CDR3 runs 17 residues. Germline V gene data show CDR1 as SGHRS and CDR2 as YFSETQ. The CDR3 loop is CASSLGQGGSSNQPQHF. As DNA, the CDR3 is TGCGCCAGTAGCTTGGGGCAGGGAGGATCAAGCAATCAGCCCCAGCATTTT. Full variable domain (remainder filled in from reference TRBV5-1 and TRBJ1-5): KAGVTQTPRYLIKTRGQQVTLSCSPISGHRSVSWYQQTPGQGLQFLFEYFSETQRNKGNFPGRFSGRQFSNSRSEMNVSTLELGDSALYLCASSLGQGGSSNQPQHFGDGTRLSIL.

The chain recombines TRBV19 with TRBJ2-1; the D gene is possibly TRBD2 (9 bases). The CDR3 loop spans 16 amino acids. With 5 bases removed from V and 7 bases from J, the gap between germline ends came to 21 bases. In germline, CDR1 is LNHDA, CDR2 SQIVND (reference sequence). The CDR3 coding sequence is TGTGCCAGTAGTGCCCGACAGGGGCGGGGGGGAAATGAGCAGTTCTTC. Residues: CASSARQGRGGNEQFF.

The rearrangement links TRBV6-5 to TRBJ2-1; D is perhaps TRBD1 (5 bases). The CDR3 runs 16 residues. CDR1 MNHEY and CDR2 SVGAGI come from the germline V gene. The V end was cut by 2 bases, the J end by 4 bases, with 15 bases between. CDR3 DNA: TGTGCCAGCAGTTACCGTGGGCAGGGAACATACAATGAGCAGTTCTTC. This encodes CASSYRGQGTYNEQFF.

The chain joins TRBV28 to TRBJ2-3; D is perhaps TRBD2 (5 bases). Trimming removed 6 bases at V and 2 bases at J, with 18 bases between. This CDR3 comprises 16 residues. The V gene's germline CDR1 is MDHEN and CDR2 SYDVKM. As DNA, the CDR3 is TGTGCCAGCAGGGGGAGCGGAGCCCGCTTCACAGATACGCAGTATTTT. It codes for CASRGSGARFTDTQYF. Complete variable domain (other parts from reference TRBV28 and TRBJ2-3): DVKVTQSSRYLVKRTGEKVFLECVQDMDHENMFWYRQDPGLGLRLIYFSYDVKMKEKGDIPEGYSVSREKKERFSLILESASTNQTSMYLCASRGSGARFTDTQYFGPGTRLTVL.

The CDR3 loop is CASSTRSGAARGDEQFF. The CDR3 DNA reads TGTGCCAGTAGTACCCGAAGCGGGGCCGCCAGGGGAGACGAGCAGTTCTTC. This chain links TRBV19 with TRBJ2-1, with D tentatively TRBD2 (7 bases). The ends were cut back, 4 bases at V and 10 bases at J, with 26 bases in the middle. The CDR3 has 17 residues. Germline V gene sequence: CDR1 LNHDA, CDR2 SQIVND (reference sequence).

This sequence joins TRBV7-2 and TRBJ1-5; a possible D gene is TRBD1 (5 bases). V was shortened by 5 bases and J by 0 bases, with 14 bases between the two germline ends. The CDR3 runs 16 residues. From germline, CDR1 is SGHTA and CDR2 FQGNSA. The CDR3 nucleotides read TGTGCCAGCAGCCCCCAAGGGCAGGGTAGCAATCAGCCCCAGCATTTT. Protein sequence: CASSPQGQGSNQPQHF.

The rearrangement uses TRBV4-2 and TRBJ2-3; a possible D gene is TRBD2 (5 bases). Deletions cut 3 bases from V and 3 bases from J, with 16 bases between. The CDR3 has 16 amino acids. Germline CDR1 reads LGHNA; CDR2 reads YNFKEQ. CDR3 in DNA: TGTGCCAGCAGCCATGGAGGTGAGGGAGCGACAGATACGCAGTATTTT. Protein product: CASSHGGEGATDTQYF.

The chain is built from TRBV29-1 and TRBJ2-5; a weak D match, TRBD2 (7 bases). Between the trimmed V and J ends, which lost 5 bases and 5 bases, there was a span of 15 bases. Germline V gene lookup returns CDR1 SQVTM and CDR2 ANQGSEA. This CDR3 has 13 amino acids. The CDR3 protein is CSVKGGGRETQYF. In DNA form, the CDR3 reads TGCAGCGTTAAGGGGGGGGGTCGGGAGACCCAGTACTTC.

The gene calls are TRBV5-1 and TRBJ1-2; D is uncertain. The V gene's germline CDR1 is SGHRS and CDR2 YFSETQ. The CDR3 totals 14 residues. With 6 bases removed from V and 7 bases from J, the gap between germline ends came to 19 bases. The CDR3 DNA reads TGCGCCAGCACTGAAACGGAGGGATATGGTGGCTACACCTTC. Translating it yields CASTETEGYGGYTF.

This clone was recorded once. The V call is TRBV24-1, the J call TRBJ2-2, with 8 bases fitting TRBD1. V was pared by 3 bases and J by 5 bases, with 10 bases of the junction left unmatched. The CDR3 sequence is 17 residues long. CDR1 KGHDR and CDR2 SFDVKD come from the germline V gene. CDR3: CATSDQFRDRRTGELFF. CDR3 coding DNA: TGTGCCACCAGTGATCAATTCCGGGACAGGAGGACCGGGGAGCTGTTTTTT.

The chain is built from TRBV19 and TRBJ1-6, with 7 positions matching TRBD1. Trimming at V came to 5 bases and at J to 5 bases, leaving 9 bases not matched to a gene. The length of the CDR3 is 16 residues. The V gene's germline CDR1 is LNHDA and CDR2 SQIVND (reference sequence). The CDR3, as DNA: TGTGCCAGTAGTTATTCGGGACAGCAAAATAATTCACCCCTCCACTTT. Its translation is CASSYSGQQNNSPLHF.

With regard to this clone: At one of its ends the junction is not consistent with the germline gene, which may arise from a read error. This chain links TRBV5-6 with TRBJ1-1; D is unclear. The CDR3 extends over 16 amino acids. Germline V gene data show CDR1 as SGHDT and CDR2 as YYEEEE. CDR3 region: CASRLGRMAGNTEAFF. DNA of the CDR3: TGTGCCAGCAGATTGGGAAGGATGGCGGGGAACACTGAAGCTTTCTTT.

This chain links TRBV7-3 with TRBJ2-7, with D possibly being TRBD1 (5 bases). Trimming cost V 5 bases and J 0 bases, with 14 bases left between them. There are 15 residues in the CDR3. The germline gives CDR1 SGHTA, CDR2 FQGTGA. The CDR3 reads CASSLGLLSSYEQYF. CDR3 in DNA: TGTGCCAGCAGCCTGGGGCTTTTGAGCTCCTACGAGCAGTACTTC.

This rearrangement joins TRBV20-1 to TRBJ1-5, with D maybe TRBD1 (6 bases). Germline V gene sequence: CDR1 DFQATT, CDR2 SNEGSKA (reference sequence). The V end was cut by 6 bases, the J end by 6 bases, with 27 bases between. The CDR3 loop spans 17 amino acids. CDR3 nucleotide sequence: TGCAGTGCCAGTCGTGGACCCTTGCGGGGGGCGGGTCAGCCCCAGCATTTT. Protein: CSASRGPLRGAGQPQHF.

The rearrangement joins TRBV7-9 to TRBJ2-7; the match to TRBD1 covers 9 bases. The CDR3 is 14 amino acids. With 4 bases clipped from V and 4 bases from J, the junction kept 5 bases outside the gene matches. Germline V lookup: CDR1 SEHNR, CDR2 FQNEAQ (reference sequence). CDR3 sequence (DNA): TGTGCCAGCAGCTCGGGACAGGGCGCTTACGAGCAGTACTTC. Encoded protein: CASSSGQGAYEQYF.

The chain combines TRBV7-2 with TRBJ1-5; D may be TRBD1 (6 bases). CDR1 SGHTA and CDR2 FQGNSA come from the germline V gene. The CDR3 runs 15 residues. The V end was cut by 5 bases, the J end by 1 base, with 12 bases between. CDR3 DNA sequence: TGTGCCAGCAGCCCCGGGACAAGCAGCAATCAGCCCCAGCATTTT. Translating it yields CASSPGTSSNQPQHF.

This rearrangement joins TRBV13 to TRBJ2-7; D unresolved. V lost 3 bases to trimming and J lost 0 bases, with 6 bases between them. This CDR3 is built from 13 residues. Per germline, CDR1 PRHDT and CDR2 FYEKMQ (reference sequence). DNA of the CDR3: TGTGCCAGCAGCTTGAGGCGCTCCTACGAGCAGTACTTC. Amino acids: CASSLRRSYEQYF.